The T cell receptor (beta chain) under discussion was sequenced for a study of shared clonotypes between healthy human individuals. Study at large: Ranging from 18 to 49 in age, donors were two women and a few men. General observations from the study: Rarefaction curves obtained for sorted subsets showed sequencing incomplete despite large depth.

Sequencing was performed with immunoSEQ multiplex PCR; in TCRdb, only in-frame clones are kept and a portion is missing. The sample lists 90,000 to 120,000 clones; 68% were seen once. CCR7-negative CD45RA+ TemRA cells were pooled with CD45RO+ cells for CD8 memory. Regarding this clone: What it recognizes is unknown. Other DNA sequences in this specimen translate into the identical CDR3.

The CDR3 has 13 residues. V lost 5 bases and J 3 bases, leaving 10 bases between the germline ends. The V gene's germline CDR1 is SEHNR and CDR2 FQNEAQ (reference sequence). Input material: memory CD8+ T cells sorted from blood. Regarding subset: CD45RO+ cells pooled with CCR7-negative TemRA cells. The V and J genes are TRBV7-9 and TRBJ1-1; D remains unclear. This TCR was recovered from a woman between 25 and 40 years old in good health. The CDR3 reads CASSPRSYTEAFF. The CDR3 bases are TGTGCCAGCAGCCCCCGTAGTTACACTGAAGCTTTCTTT.